This T cell receptor beta chain was captured in a study of blood T cell repertoires in COVID-19. Some clones are missing from TCRdb's copy, which holds only in-frame ones; the method was immunoSEQ multiplex PCR. The data hold about 97,000 clones, with more than 85% observed a single time. V lost 2 bases, J lost 1 base, and 17 bases lay in between. Germline V gene sequence: CDR1 GTSNPN, CDR2 SVGIG (reference sequence). The CDR3 is made up of 16 amino acids. The clonotype was recovered from a man aged 18 to 30 with acute or convalescent COVID-19. The sample comprised peripheral blood. This chain connects TRBV30 to TRBJ1-1; no definite D call. The CDR3 is CAWSPLSGIGNTEAFF. The CDR3 DNA reads TGTGCCTGGAGTCCCCTAAGCGGGATAGGGAACACTGAAGCTTTCTTT.